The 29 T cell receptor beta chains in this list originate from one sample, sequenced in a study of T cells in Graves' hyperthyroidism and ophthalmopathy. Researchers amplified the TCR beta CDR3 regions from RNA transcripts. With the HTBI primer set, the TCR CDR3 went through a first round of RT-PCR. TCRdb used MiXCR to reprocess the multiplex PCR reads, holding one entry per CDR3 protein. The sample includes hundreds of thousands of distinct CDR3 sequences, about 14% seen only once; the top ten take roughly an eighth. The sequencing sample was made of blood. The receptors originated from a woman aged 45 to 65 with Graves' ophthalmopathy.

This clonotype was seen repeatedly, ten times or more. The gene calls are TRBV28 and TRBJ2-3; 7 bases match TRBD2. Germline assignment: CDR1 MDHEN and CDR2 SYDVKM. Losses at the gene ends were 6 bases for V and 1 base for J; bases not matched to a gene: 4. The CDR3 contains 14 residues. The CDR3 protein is CASRERGGTDTQYF. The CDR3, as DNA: TGTGCCAGCAGAGAGCGGGGTGGCACAGATACGCAGTATTTT.

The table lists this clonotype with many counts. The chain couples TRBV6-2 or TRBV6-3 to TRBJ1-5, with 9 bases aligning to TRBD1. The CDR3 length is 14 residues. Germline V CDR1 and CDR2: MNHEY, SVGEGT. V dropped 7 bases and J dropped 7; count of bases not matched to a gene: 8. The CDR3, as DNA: TGTGCCAGCACCCGGGACAGGGAATGGCAGCCCCAGCATTTT. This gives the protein CASTRDREWQPQHF.

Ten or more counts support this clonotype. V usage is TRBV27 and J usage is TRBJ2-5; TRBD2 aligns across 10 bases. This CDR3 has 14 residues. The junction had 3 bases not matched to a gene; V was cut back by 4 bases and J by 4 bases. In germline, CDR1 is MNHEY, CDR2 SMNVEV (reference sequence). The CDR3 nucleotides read TGTGCCAGCAGTTCGGGACTAGCGACAGAGACCCAGTACTTC. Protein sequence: CASSSGLATETQYF.

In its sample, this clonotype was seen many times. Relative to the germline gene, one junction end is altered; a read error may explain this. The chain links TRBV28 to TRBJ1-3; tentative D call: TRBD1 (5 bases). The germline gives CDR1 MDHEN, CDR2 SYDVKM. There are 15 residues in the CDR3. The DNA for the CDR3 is TGTGCCAGCACTTCTCAGGGTGGGGATGGAAGCACCATATATTTT. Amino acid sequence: CASTSQGGDGSTIYF.

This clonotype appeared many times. For the CDR3, the DNA is TGTGCCAGCAGTTTATCGGCTATTTACAATGAGCAGTTCTTC. Translating it yields CASSLSAIYNEQFF. V and J are TRBV27 and TRBJ2-1, with D unclear. V shed 0 bases and J shed 4 bases, with 7 bases lying between them. The CDR3 consists of 14 residues. The germline CDR1 and CDR2 sequences are MNHEY and SMNVEV (reference sequence).

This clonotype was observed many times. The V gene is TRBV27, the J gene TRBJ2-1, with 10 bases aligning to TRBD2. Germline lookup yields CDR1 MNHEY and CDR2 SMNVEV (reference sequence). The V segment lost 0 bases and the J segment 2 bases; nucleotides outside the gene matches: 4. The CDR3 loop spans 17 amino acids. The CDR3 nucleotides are TGTGCCAGCAGTTTATCAGCTAGCGGGAGTGCCTACAATGAGCAGTTCTTC. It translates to CASSLSASGSAYNEQFF.

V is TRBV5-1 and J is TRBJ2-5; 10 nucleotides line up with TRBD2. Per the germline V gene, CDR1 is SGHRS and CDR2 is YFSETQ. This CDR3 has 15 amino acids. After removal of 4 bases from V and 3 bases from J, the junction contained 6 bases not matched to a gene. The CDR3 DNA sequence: TGCGCCAGCAGCAGGGGACTAGCGACCGAAGAGACCCAGTACTTC. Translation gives CASSRGLATEETQYF.

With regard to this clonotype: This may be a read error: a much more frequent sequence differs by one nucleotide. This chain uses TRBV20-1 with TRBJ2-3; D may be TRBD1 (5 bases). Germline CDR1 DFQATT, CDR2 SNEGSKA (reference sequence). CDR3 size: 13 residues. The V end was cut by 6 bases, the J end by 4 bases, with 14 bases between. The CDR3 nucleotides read TGCAGTGCCCCCCAGGGCACTGCAGATACGCAGTATTTT. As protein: CSAPQGTADTQYF.

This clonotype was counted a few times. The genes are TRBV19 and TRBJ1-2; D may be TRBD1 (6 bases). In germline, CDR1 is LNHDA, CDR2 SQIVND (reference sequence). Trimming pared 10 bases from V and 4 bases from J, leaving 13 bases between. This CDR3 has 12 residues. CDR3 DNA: TGTGCCACTGAGACAGGAGCCTATGGCTACACCTTC. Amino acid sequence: CATETGAYGYTF.

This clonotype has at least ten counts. CDR3 DNA: TGTGCCATCAGTGCGGGCGGATACAATGAGCAGTTCTTC. Translating gives CAISAGGYNEQFF. The chain carries TRBV10-3 and TRBJ2-1; no clear D gene. The CDR3 runs 13 residues. CDR1 and CDR2 from the germline V gene are ENHRY and SYGVKD. V shed 4 bases and J shed 4 bases, with 8 bases lying between them.

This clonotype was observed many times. CDR3 nucleotide sequence: TGTGCTAGTGGTTTGGTACTCCCGGGGGCGAGCTATGGCTACACCTTC. Encoded protein: CASGLVLPGASYGYTF. The chain links TRBV12-5 to TRBJ1-2; a weak D match, TRBD1 (6 bases). The germline V gene encodes CDR1 LGHNT and CDR2 FRNRAP. The length of the CDR3 is 16 residues. Deletions cut 0 bases from V and 4 bases from J, with 15 bases between.

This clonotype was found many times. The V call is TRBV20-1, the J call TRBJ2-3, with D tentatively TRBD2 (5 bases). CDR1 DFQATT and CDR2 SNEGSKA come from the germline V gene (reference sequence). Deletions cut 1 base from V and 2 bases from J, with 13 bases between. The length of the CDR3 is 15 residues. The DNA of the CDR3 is TGCAGTGCTAGAGTTCCAGAGCGGTCCACAGATACGCAGTATTTT. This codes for CSARVPERSTDTQYF.

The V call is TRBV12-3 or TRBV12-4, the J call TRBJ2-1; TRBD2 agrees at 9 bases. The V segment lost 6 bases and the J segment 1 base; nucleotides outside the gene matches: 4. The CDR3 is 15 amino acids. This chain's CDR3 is CASRGTSRSYNEQFF. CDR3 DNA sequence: TGTGCCAGCAGGGGGACTAGCCGGTCCTACAATGAGCAGTTCTTC.

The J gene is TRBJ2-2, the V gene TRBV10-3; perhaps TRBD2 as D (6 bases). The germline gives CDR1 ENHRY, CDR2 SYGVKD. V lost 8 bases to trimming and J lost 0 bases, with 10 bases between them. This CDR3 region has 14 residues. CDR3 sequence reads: CAIQGRTNTGELFF. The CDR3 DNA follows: TGTGCCATCCAAGGGAGGACGAACACCGGGGAGCTGTTTTTT.

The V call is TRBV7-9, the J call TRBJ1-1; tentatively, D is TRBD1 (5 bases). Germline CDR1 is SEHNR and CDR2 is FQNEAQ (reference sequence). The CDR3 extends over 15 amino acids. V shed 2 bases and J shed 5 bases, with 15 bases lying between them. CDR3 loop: CASSLNPGGKTEAFF. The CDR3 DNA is TGTGCCAGCAGCTTAAACCCGGGGGGAAAGACTGAAGCTTTCTTT.

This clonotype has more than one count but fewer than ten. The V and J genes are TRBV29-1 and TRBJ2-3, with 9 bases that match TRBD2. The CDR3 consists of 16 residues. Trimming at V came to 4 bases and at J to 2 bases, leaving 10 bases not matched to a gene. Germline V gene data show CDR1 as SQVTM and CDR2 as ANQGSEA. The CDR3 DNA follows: TGCAGCGTTGGGTTGACTAGCGGTTGGATCACAGATACGCAGTATTTT. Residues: CSVGLTSGWITDTQYF.

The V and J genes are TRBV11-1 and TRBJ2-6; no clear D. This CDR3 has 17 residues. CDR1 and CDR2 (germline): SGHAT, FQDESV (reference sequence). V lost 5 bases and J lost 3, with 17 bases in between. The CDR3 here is CASSPRFGLFGANVLTF. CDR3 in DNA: TGTGCCAGCAGCCCCCGGTTTGGCCTCTTTGGGGCCAACGTCCTGACTTTC.

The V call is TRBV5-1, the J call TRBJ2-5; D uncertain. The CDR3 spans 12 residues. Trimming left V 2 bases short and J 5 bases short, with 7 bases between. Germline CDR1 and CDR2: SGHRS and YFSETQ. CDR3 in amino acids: CASSFVRETQYF. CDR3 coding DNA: TGCGCCAGCAGCTTCGTTAGGGAGACCCAGTACTTC.

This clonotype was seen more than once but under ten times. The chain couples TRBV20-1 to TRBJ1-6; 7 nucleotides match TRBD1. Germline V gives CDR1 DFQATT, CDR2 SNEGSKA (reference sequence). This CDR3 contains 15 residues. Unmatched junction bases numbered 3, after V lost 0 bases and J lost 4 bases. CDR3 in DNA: TGCAGTGCTAGAGACCCGGGACAGTATAATTCACCCCTCCACTTT. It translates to CSARDPGQYNSPLHF.

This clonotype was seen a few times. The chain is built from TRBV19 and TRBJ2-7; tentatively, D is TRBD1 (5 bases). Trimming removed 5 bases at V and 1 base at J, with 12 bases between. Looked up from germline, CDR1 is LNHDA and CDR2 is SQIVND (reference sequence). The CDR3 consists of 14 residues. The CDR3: CASSPTDLSYEQYF. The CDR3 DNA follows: TGTGCCAGTAGTCCGACAGACCTATCCTACGAGCAGTACTTC.

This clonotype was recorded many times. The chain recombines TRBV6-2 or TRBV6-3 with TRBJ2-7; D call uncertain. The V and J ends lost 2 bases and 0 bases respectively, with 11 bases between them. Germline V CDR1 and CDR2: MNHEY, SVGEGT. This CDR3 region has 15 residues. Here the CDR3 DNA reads TGTGCCAGCAGTTACAACTTCGAGCCCTCCTACGAGCAGTACTTC. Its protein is CASSYNFEPSYEQYF.

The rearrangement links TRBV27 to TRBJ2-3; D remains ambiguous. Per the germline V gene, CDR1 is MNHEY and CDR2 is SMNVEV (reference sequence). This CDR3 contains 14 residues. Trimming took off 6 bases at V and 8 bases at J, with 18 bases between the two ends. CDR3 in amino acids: CASRPSGEKATQYF. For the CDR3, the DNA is TGTGCCAGCAGGCCCTCAGGAGAAAAAGCTACGCAGTATTTT.

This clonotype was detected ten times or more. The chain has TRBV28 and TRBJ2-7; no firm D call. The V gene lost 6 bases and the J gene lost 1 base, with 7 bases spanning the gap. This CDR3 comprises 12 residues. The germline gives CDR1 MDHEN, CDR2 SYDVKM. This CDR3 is CASSQASYEQYF. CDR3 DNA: TGTGCCAGCAGCCAGGCTTCCTACGAGCAGTACTTC.

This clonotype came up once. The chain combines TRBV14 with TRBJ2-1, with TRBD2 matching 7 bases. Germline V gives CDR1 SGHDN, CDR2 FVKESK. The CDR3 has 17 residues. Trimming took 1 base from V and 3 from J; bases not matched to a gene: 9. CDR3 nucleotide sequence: TGTGCCAGCAGCCAAGTCTTCTGCCAGCGGGACTACAATGAGCAGTTCTTC. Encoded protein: CASSQVFCQRDYNEQFF.

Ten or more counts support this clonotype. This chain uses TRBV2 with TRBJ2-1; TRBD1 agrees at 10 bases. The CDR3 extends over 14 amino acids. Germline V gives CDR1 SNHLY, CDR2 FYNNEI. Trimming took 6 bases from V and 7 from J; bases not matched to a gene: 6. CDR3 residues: CASSGDRGWNEQFF. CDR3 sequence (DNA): TGTGCCAGCAGCGGGGACAGGGGATGGAATGAGCAGTTCTTC.

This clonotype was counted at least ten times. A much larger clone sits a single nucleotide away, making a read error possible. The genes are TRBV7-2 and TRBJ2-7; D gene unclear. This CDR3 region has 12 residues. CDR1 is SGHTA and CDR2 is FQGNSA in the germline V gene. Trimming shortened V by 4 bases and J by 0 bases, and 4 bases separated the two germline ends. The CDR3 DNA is TGTGCCAGCAGCTCCCACTCCTACGAGCAGTACTTC. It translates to CASSSHSYEQYF.

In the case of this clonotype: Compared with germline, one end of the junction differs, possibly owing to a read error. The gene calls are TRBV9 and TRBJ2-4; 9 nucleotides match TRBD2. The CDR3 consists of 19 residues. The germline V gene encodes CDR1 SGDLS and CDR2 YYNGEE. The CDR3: CTSSSDPLAGGLSKNIQYF. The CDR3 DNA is TGTACCAGCAGCTCCGACCCACTGGCGGGAGGGCTTAGCAAAAACATTCAGTACTTC.

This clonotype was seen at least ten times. In DNA, the CDR3 is TGTGCCAGCAGTCGACTAGCGGAGAGCTCCTACGAGCAGTACTTC. Encoded protein: CASSRLAESSYEQYF. V is TRBV12-3 or TRBV12-4 and J is TRBJ2-7, with 9 bases lining up with TRBD2. The junction had 5 bases not matched to a gene; V was cut back by 5 bases and J by 0 bases. The CDR3 extends over 15 amino acids.

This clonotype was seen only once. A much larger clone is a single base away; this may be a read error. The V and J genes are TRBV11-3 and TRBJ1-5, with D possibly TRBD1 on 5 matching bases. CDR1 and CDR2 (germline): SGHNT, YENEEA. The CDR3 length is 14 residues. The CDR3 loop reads CASSHPGTNHPQHF. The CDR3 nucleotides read TGTGCCAGCAGCCATCCCGGGACCAATCACCCCCAGCATTTT.